The 31 T cell receptor beta chains below were found in one sample sequenced in a study of early T cells in non-severe SARS-CoV-2 infection. TCRdb re-analysed the 5' RACE reads in MiXCR, keeping a single row per CDR3 protein. Of approximately 85,000 distinct CDR3 sequences in the sample, approximately 13% were seen once. Material: whole blood. The receptors were sampled from an adult who was a healthcare worker with PCR-confirmed SARS-CoV-2 infection or an uninfected control (not recorded which).

The genes are TRBV6-2 or TRBV6-3 and TRBJ2-2, with a weak D call TRBD2 (6 bases). Germline V lookup: CDR1 MNHEY, CDR2 SVGEGT. The CDR3 consists of 15 residues. Trimming took off 6 bases at V and 4 bases at J, with 15 bases between the two ends. The CDR3 DNA follows: TGTGCCAGCAGATCTACGGGGGTCGGCACCGGGGAGCTGTTTTTT. Its translation: CASRSTGVGTGELFF.

This chain uses TRBV27 with TRBJ1-5, with D possibly TRBD1 on 5 matching bases. V shed 3 bases and J shed 0 bases, with 9 bases lying between them. The CDR3 is 15 amino acids. Looked up from germline, CDR1 is MNHEY and CDR2 is SMNVEV (reference sequence). The CDR3 sequence is CASSFLGGSNQPQHF. The CDR3 DNA sequence: TGTGCCAGCAGTTTCCTGGGGGGTAGCAATCAGCCCCAGCATTTT.

This clonotype came up a few times. This chain uses TRBV5-6 with TRBJ2-7; 9 nucleotides line up with TRBD1. CDR1 and CDR2 (germline): SGHDT, YYEEEE. Trimming removed 4 bases from V and 1 base from J; junction bases left unmatched: 9. The CDR3 consists of 16 residues. CDR3 protein: CASSLTGTGYSYEQYF. CDR3 nucleotides: TGTGCCAGCAGCCTCACCGGGACAGGGTATTCCTACGAGCAGTACTTC.

The CDR3 DNA is TGTGCCAGCAGCCGCGATCCTGGGACTGCACGGTTCGAGCAGTACTTC. It yields the protein CASSRDPGTARFEQYF. V is TRBV4-2 and J is TRBJ2-7, with TRBD2 as a possible D gene (6 bases). The CDR3 consists of 16 residues. CDR1 and CDR2 (germline): LGHNA, YNFKEQ. V was shortened by 4 bases and J by 6 bases, with 22 bases between the two germline ends.

This clonotype was seen more than once but under ten times. This chain connects TRBV28 to TRBJ2-2, with 9 bases lining up with TRBD1. This CDR3 contains 15 residues. V shed 5 bases, J shed 3 bases, and the junction held 4 bases outside the gene matches. CDR1 and CDR2 (germline): MDHEN, SYDVKM. The CDR3 reads CASSLRDRDTGELFF. As DNA, the CDR3 is TGTGCCAGCAGTCTCCGGGACAGGGACACCGGGGAGCTGTTTTTT.

This clonotype was found a few times. The chain joins TRBV20-1 to TRBJ2-1; 9 positions match TRBD2. Trimming took 5 bases from V and 7 from J; bases not matched to a gene: 12. The CDR3 contains 15 residues. Per germline, CDR1 DFQATT and CDR2 SNEGSKA (reference sequence). The CDR3 sequence: CSAPTSGTLWNEQFF. The DNA of the CDR3 is TGCAGTGCTCCGACTAGCGGAACTCTCTGGAATGAGCAGTTCTTC.

V and J are TRBV19 and TRBJ1-4; the match to TRBD1 covers 8 bases. This CDR3 spans 16 amino acids. From germline, CDR1 is LNHDA and CDR2 SQIVND (reference sequence). Losses at the gene ends were 4 bases for V and 5 bases for J; bases not matched to a gene: 9. DNA of the CDR3: TGTGCCAGTAGTACGTCGACAGGGGCGGAAAATGAAAAACTGTTTTTT. Its translation: CASSTSTGAENEKLFF. The variable domain in full, completed from reference TRBV19 and TRBJ1-4, reads DGGITQSPKYLFRKEGQNVTLSCEQNLNHDAMYWYRQDPGQGLRLIYYSQIVNDFQKGDIAEGYSVSREKKESFPLTVTSAQKNPTAFYLCASSTSTGAENEKLFFGSGTQLSVL.

This clonotype has only a few counts. The chain is built from TRBV7-9 and TRBJ2-1; the D is unclear. Trimming pared 3 bases from V and 8 bases from J, leaving 17 bases between. Per germline, CDR1 SEHNR and CDR2 FQNEAQ (reference sequence). The length of the CDR3 is 15 residues. Here the CDR3 reads CASSFGTSLYDEQFF. DNA for the CDR3: TGTGCCAGCAGCTTCGGCACCAGCTTATACGATGAGCAGTTCTTC.

The V and J genes are TRBV11-2 and TRBJ2-5; no reliable D call. Deletions cut 4 bases from V and 4 bases from J, with 7 bases between. The germline V gene has CDR1 SGHAT and CDR2 FQNNGV. The CDR3 is 12 residues long. The CDR3 reads CASSSKRETQYF. The DNA of the CDR3 is TGTGCCAGCAGCTCGAAGCGAGAGACCCAGTACTTC.

The chain is built from TRBV6-6 and TRBJ2-2, with no clear D. Germline V gene sequence: CDR1 MNHNY, CDR2 SVGAGI (reference sequence). The CDR3 has 15 residues. The germline V and J ends were trimmed by 2 bases and 5 bases, with 12 bases remaining between them. The DNA of the CDR3 is TGTGCCAGCAGTTACGGCGTCGGATGGACCGGGGAGCTGTTTTTT. Its protein product is CASSYGVGWTGELFF.

This clonotype was detected many times. CDR3 coding DNA: TGTGCCAGCAGCCTAGCGGGTAGAAACACCGGGGAGCTGTTTTTT. It codes for CASSLAGRNTGELFF. This chain uses TRBV3-1 with TRBJ2-2; 7 bases agree with TRBD2. Germline trimming cut 4 bases from V and 2 bases from J; bases unmatched to any gene: 4. The length of the CDR3 is 15 residues. Germline CDR1 and CDR2: LGHDT and YNNKEL (reference sequence).

Concerning this clonotype: This may come from a read error, since a much larger clone is one base off. The genes are TRBV6-5 and TRBJ2-2, with 9 nucleotides matching TRBD2. CDR1 and CDR2 (germline): MNHEY, SVGAGI. The length of the CDR3 is 15 residues. DNA of the CDR3: TGTGCCAGCAGTTTGACTAGCGGTTCCACCGGGGAGCTGCTTTTT. Its protein product is CASSLTSGSTGELLF.

The chain combines TRBV4-1 with TRBJ2-1; 15 bases are shared with TRBD2. Trimming removed 0 bases from V and 8 bases from J; junction bases left unmatched: 11. The germline V gene has CDR1 MGHRA and CDR2 YSYEKL. The CDR3 has 19 amino acids. CDR3 amino acids: CASSQETGGLAGGPYEQFF. Here the CDR3 DNA reads TGCGCCAGCAGCCAAGAGACAGGCGGACTAGCGGGAGGGCCCTATGAGCAGTTCTTC.

This clonotype was recorded a few times. This chain links TRBV10-2 with TRBJ1-3; 8 positions match TRBD1. Trimming took 6 bases from V and 3 from J; bases not matched to a gene: 4. Germline CDR1 WSHSY, CDR2 SAAADI. This CDR3 is built from 14 residues. CDR3 protein: CASRDRGDGNTIYF. The CDR3 DNA reads as TGCGCCAGCAGAGACAGGGGCGATGGAAACACCATATATTTT.

This clonotype was seen repeatedly, ten times or more. This chain connects TRBV5-6 to TRBJ2-5; possibly TRBD2 for D (6 bases). This CDR3 has 14 residues. The ends were cut back, 0 bases at V and 6 bases at J, with 12 bases in the middle. The germline gives CDR1 SGHDT, CDR2 YYEEEE. The CDR3 region is CASSLAAGRKTQYF. The CDR3, as DNA: TGTGCCAGCAGCTTGGCTGCGGGGAGGAAGACCCAGTACTTC.

V and J are TRBV9 and TRBJ2-1; 11 bases match TRBD2. V trimming: 3 bases; J trimming: 4 bases; junction bases outside the gene matches: 6. The CDR3 covers 16 residues. CDR1 is SGDLS, CDR2 YYNGEE, per germline. CDR3 amino acids: CASSGGTSGFYNEQFF. Written as DNA, the CDR3 is TGTGCCAGCAGCGGGGGGACTAGCGGATTTTACAATGAGCAGTTCTTC.

About this clonotype itself: At one boundary the junction diverges from the germline segment, which might be a read error. V gene TRBV6-2 or TRBV6-3 combines with J gene TRBJ2-1; the D gene could be TRBD1 or TRBD2 (5 bases each). The CDR3 is 15 amino acids. Germline values: CDR1 MNHEY, CDR2 SVGEGT. In DNA form, the CDR3 reads TGTGCCAGCAGGGACACACGGGAAGCCTACATTGAGCAGTTCTTC. It yields the protein CASRDTREAYIEQFF.

The chain employs TRBV30 and TRBJ1-1; D is ambiguous. This CDR3 region has 13 residues. CDR1 and CDR2 from the germline V gene are GTSNPN and SVGIG (reference sequence). Trimming pared 4 bases from V and 1 base from J, leaving 10 bases between. This CDR3 is CAWTSGGNTEAFF. The CDR3, as DNA: TGTGCCTGGACCTCAGGAGGGAACACTGAAGCTTTCTTT. Combining the CDR3 with reference TRBV30 and TRBJ1-1 gives the whole variable domain SQTIHQWPATLVQPVGSPLSLECTVEGTSNPNLYWYRQAAGRGLQLLFYSVGIGQISSEVPQNLSASRPQDRQFILSSKKLLLSDSGFYLCAWTSGGNTEAFFGQGTRLTVV.

The gene calls are TRBV6-6 and TRBJ2-2; no reliable D call. V was clipped by 6 bases and J by 3 bases, with 11 bases between them. Germline V lookup: CDR1 MNHNY, CDR2 SVGAGI (reference sequence). The CDR3 is 14 amino acids. As DNA, the CDR3 is TGTGCCAGCAGGCGCCCCGGAGACACCGGGGAGCTGTTTTTT. Residues: CASRRPGDTGELFF.

This clonotype was observed many times. This chain connects TRBV28 to TRBJ2-1; perhaps TRBD2 as D (6 bases). The germline V and J ends were trimmed by 7 bases and 5 bases, with 18 bases remaining between them. The CDR3 extends over 15 amino acids. Germline V gene data show CDR1 as MDHEN and CDR2 as SYDVKM. The CDR3 here is CASMIGLAVNNEQFF. Here the CDR3 DNA reads TGTGCCAGCATGATTGGGTTAGCGGTAAACAATGAGCAGTTCTTC.

This clonotype was picked up a small number of times. V usage is TRBV12-3 or TRBV12-4 and J usage is TRBJ2-1; 11 bases are a match to TRBD2. The CDR3 contains 15 residues. J was trimmed by 10 bases and V by 5 bases; bases with no gene match: 10. The CDR3 loop reads CASSRRTSGRREQFF. For the CDR3, the DNA is TGTGCCAGCAGTCGACGGACTAGCGGGCGGCGGGAGCAGTTCTTC.

This clonotype occurred a few times. The J gene is TRBJ2-7, the V gene TRBV20-1, with D perhaps TRBD2 (6 bases). Germline V gene lookup returns CDR1 DFQATT and CDR2 SNEGSKA (reference sequence). CDR3 length: 14 residues. The germline V and J ends were trimmed by 3 bases and 1 base, with 13 bases remaining between them. CDR3 protein: CSASALAQSYEQYF. In DNA, the CDR3 is TGCAGTGCTAGCGCTCTAGCGCAATCCTACGAGCAGTACTTC.

The chain links TRBV7-2 to TRBJ2-3, with 8 bases matching TRBD1. Germline V lookup: CDR1 SGHTA, CDR2 FQGNSA. The CDR3 loop spans 17 amino acids. The V gene end was trimmed by 1 base and the J gene end by 7 bases; junction bases not matched to a gene: 13. As DNA, the CDR3 is TGTGCCAGCAGCTTAGGGTCTCGCGCAGGGGGCGCAAATACGCAGTATTTT. Amino acids: CASSLGSRAGGANTQYF.

This clonotype came up many times. The chain recombines TRBV14 with TRBJ2-6; D ambiguous. V lost 0 bases and J 0 bases, leaving 9 bases between the germline ends. CDR1 is SGHDN, CDR2 FVKESK, per germline. The CDR3 has 17 residues. The CDR3 region has the DNA TGTGCCAGCAGCCAAGAGCGGCAGATCTCTGGGGCCAACGTCCTGACTTTC. Residues: CASSQERQISGANVLTF.

This chain joins TRBV2 and TRBJ2-7; tentatively, D is TRBD1 or TRBD2 (5 bases each). The CDR3 runs to 13 residues. The V gene lost 5 bases and the J gene lost 2 bases, with 10 bases spanning the gap. CDR1 SNHLY and CDR2 FYNNEI come from the germline V gene. The CDR3 spells CASSRDVTYEQYF. CDR3 DNA: TGTGCCAGCAGTCGGGACGTAACCTACGAGCAGTACTTC.

The sample holds many counts of this clonotype. The rearrangement links TRBV7-2 to TRBJ2-3; a weak D match, TRBD2 (5 bases). Trimming shortened V by 1 base and J by 5 bases, and 22 bases separated the two germline ends. Germline-derived CDR1 and CDR2 are SGHTA and FQGNSA. The CDR3 is 18 residues long. In DNA, the CDR3 is TGTGCCAGCAGCTTAGTCCCTACTAGTCCCGCAGGTGGAGATACGCAGTATTTT. This gives the protein CASSLVPTSPAGGDTQYF.

A remark on this clonotype: A much larger clonotype is one base distant, so this may be a read error. The chain uses TRBV7-8 and TRBJ2-2; D possibly matches TRBD1 or TRBD2 (5 bases each). Per germline, CDR1 SGHVS and CDR2 FQNEAQ. The CDR3 length is 14 residues. The CDR3: CASSRMGQAGELVF. CDR3 nucleotides: TGTGCCAGCAGCCGGATGGGGCAGGCCGGGGAGCTGGTTTTT. The variable domain in full, completed from reference TRBV7-8 and TRBJ2-2, reads GAGVSQSPRYKVAKRGQDVALRCDPISGHVSLFWYQQALGQGPEFLTYFQNEAQLDKSGLPSDRFFAERPEGSVSTLKIQRTQQEDSAVYLCASSRMGQAGELVFGEGSRLTVL.

There are a few counts of this clonotype. The chain recombines TRBV6-6 with TRBJ1-2; 12 positions match TRBD1. From germline, CDR1 is MNHNY and CDR2 SVGAGI (reference sequence). The CDR3 spans 15 residues. The J segment lost 8 bases and the V segment lost 8 bases, leaving 12 bases of the junction unmatched. The CDR3: CASDTEGQGAWGYTF. The DNA for the CDR3 is TGTGCCAGCGACACCGAGGGACAGGGGGCATGGGGCTACACCTTC.

The V and J genes are TRBV7-2 and TRBJ1-6; possibly TRBD1 for D (6 bases). The CDR3 consists of 15 residues. Germline loops: CDR1 SGHTA, CDR2 FQGNSA. The V end lost 1 base, the J end lost 5 bases, and 9 bases lay between the germline ends. CDR3 sequence: CASSLEAGDNSPLHF. In DNA form, the CDR3 reads TGTGCCAGCAGCTTAGAGGCAGGGGATAATTCACCCCTCCACTTT.

This chain connects TRBV9 to TRBJ1-2; 9 bases are shared with TRBD1. CDR3 size: 16 residues. The V gene end was trimmed by 0 bases and the J gene end by 1 base; junction bases not matched to a gene: 4. Looked up from germline, CDR1 is SGDLS and CDR2 is YYNGEE. In nucleotides, the CDR3 is TGTGCCAGCAGCGTAGGGGACAGGGTCGTTAACTATGGCTACACCTTC. Translating gives CASSVGDRVVNYGYTF.

V usage is TRBV11-3 and J usage is TRBJ1-2; D is ambiguous. The germline V gene encodes CDR1 SGHNT and CDR2 YENEEA. Trimming shortened V by 6 bases and J by 5 bases, and 10 bases separated the two germline ends. This CDR3 spans 12 amino acids. The DNA of the CDR3 is TGTGCCAGCAGGTCCGCTGCTTATGGCTACACCTTC. This encodes CASRSAAYGYTF.